These 2 T cell receptor beta chains came from one sample sequenced in a study of blood T cell repertoires in COVID-19 (dated by TCRdb to 2018 to 2020). The library was produced with the immunoSEQ multiplex PCR assay. TCRdb stores this immuneACCESS table with in-frame sequences only. Part of the clones is absent; in the studies checked, under half of the shortfall reflects unresolved V genes, and no reason is known for the rest. Across this sample there are under 200,000 clones, with about nine tenths seen only once. The ten largest clones add up to less than 2.5% of the sample. The sequenced material came from peripheral blood. These receptors were collected from a young man with acute or convalescent COVID-19.

The chain carries TRBV5-1 and TRBJ1-1; D is possibly TRBD1 (5 bases). Germline CDR1 and CDR2: SGHRS and YFSETQ. This CDR3 is 13 amino acids long. V was pared by 3 bases and J by 4 bases, with 10 bases between. CDR3 bases: TGCGCCAGCAGCTCTAGTCAGGGCACTGAAGCTTTCTTT. It is translated as CASSSSQGTEAFF.

V gene TRBV19 combines with J gene TRBJ2-4; D possibly corresponds to TRBD2 (5 bases). Per the germline V gene, CDR1 is LNHDA and CDR2 is SQIVND (reference sequence). The CDR3 covers 13 residues. V lost 10 bases to trimming and J lost 3 bases, with 13 bases between them. The CDR3 region has the DNA TGTGCCACTAAGGGAGAGAGCAAAAACATTCAGTACTTC. Protein: CATKGESKNIQYF.